This T cell receptor beta chain was found in a study of cytomegalovirus exposure and HLA in healthy donors. Germline-derived CDR1 and CDR2 are SGDLS and YYNGEE. V was shortened by 6 bases and J by 4 bases, with 14 bases between the two germline ends. CDR3 length: 14 amino acids. Whole-study results and caveats: Per published reports, the classifier diagnosed cytomegalovirus status with high specificity and sensitivity. It was found in a later analysis that first-cohort TCR clusters tended to co-occur in the roughly 120 validation repertoires.

Measured with immunoSEQ multiplex PCR; TCRdb has only the in-frame clones, and not every one. This sample has 150,000 to 250,000 clones, with about 81% found just once. As for this clone: Its specificity is unknown.

The TCR was taken from a woman younger than 45 in good health and CMV-seronegative. Sequenced material: PBMCs. The chain carries TRBV9 and TRBJ1-3, with D maybe TRBD1 (6 bases). CDR3 sequence reads: CASTRGTGGNTIYF. CDR3 nucleotide sequence: TGTGCCAGCACTCGCGGAACAGGGGGAAACACCATATATTTT. Drawing the rest from reference TRBV9 and TRBJ1-3, the complete variable domain is DSGVTQTPKHLITATGQRVTLRCSPRSGDLSVYWYQQSLDQGLQFLIQYYNGEERAKGNILERFSAQQFPDLHSELNLSSLELGDSALYFCASTRGTGGNTIYFGEGSWLTVV.